The 20 T cell receptor beta chains in this list originate from one sample, sequenced in a study of PD-L1 blockade in urothelial cancer. This table comes from immunoSEQ multiplex PCR, and its TCRdb copy is limited to in-frame clones, with some not included. Of 700 to 950 clones listed, 30% to 40% are singletons. The material sequenced was tumor tissue, taken before atezolizumab (anti-PD-L1) treatment. The source is a man aged 50 to 59 with urothelial cancer.

CDR3 protein: CASSLVAGTGYEQYV. CDR3 in DNA: TGTGCCAGCAGCTTAGTCGCCGGGACAGGGTACGAGCAGTACGTC. The gene calls are TRBV7-1 and TRBJ2-7; 9 bases map to TRBD1. TRBV7-1 is flagged as an ORF with uncertain function. Trimming at V came to 4 bases and at J to 4 bases, leaving 8 bases not matched to a gene. The CDR3 has 15 amino acids.

In its sample, this clone was seen a few times. The chain links TRBV28 to TRBJ1-1, with D tentatively TRBD1 (5 bases). The V and J ends lost 3 bases and 4 bases respectively, with 12 bases between them. Germline lookup yields CDR1 MDHEN and CDR2 SYDVKM. CDR3 size: 14 residues. The CDR3 coding sequence is TGTGCCAGCAGTTTTCCAGGGTTGGGCACTGAAGCTTTCTTT. Translated, it gives CASSFPGLGTEAFF. Together with reference TRBV28 and TRBJ1-1, the CDR3 gives the full variable domain: DVKVTQSSRYLVKRTGEKVFLECVQDMDHENMFWYRQDPGLGLRLIYFSYDVKMKEKGDIPEGYSVSREKKERFSLILESASTNQTSMYLCASSFPGLGTEAFFGQGTRLTVV.

The chain links TRBV9 to TRBJ2-1, with D perhaps TRBD1 (6 bases). The germline V and J ends were trimmed by 2 bases and 0 bases, with 9 bases remaining between them. The CDR3 is made up of 15 amino acids. Germline CDR1 reads SGDLS; CDR2 reads YYNGEE. The CDR3 region has the DNA TGTGCCAGCAGCGTTCAGGGGAGCTCCTACAATGAGCAGTTCTTC. This encodes CASSVQGSSYNEQFF.

This clone is classed as large. The chain has TRBV11-3 and TRBJ2-1; D uncertain. Germline V gene sequence: CDR1 SGHNT, CDR2 YENEEA. The CDR3 spans 15 residues. Deletions cut 3 bases from V and 5 bases from J, with 14 bases between. Here the CDR3 reads CASSLAGQQNNEQFF. Here the CDR3 DNA reads TGTGCCAGCAGCTTGGCCGGGCAGCAAAACAATGAGCAGTTCTTC.

In its sample, this clone was seen a few times. The CDR3 here is CASSAGQGLGGAEAFF. The CDR3 DNA reads TGTGCCAGCAGTGCGGGACAGGGACTCGGGGGGGCTGAAGCTTTCTTT. V is TRBV6-8 and J is TRBJ1-1; 9 bases fit TRBD1. The V segment lost 5 bases and the J segment 6 bases; nucleotides outside the gene matches: 13. Germline CDR1 and CDR2: MNHGY and SAAAGT. This CDR3 has 16 amino acids.

This clone was counted between two and nine times. J is TRBJ1-2 and V is TRBV6-7; 9 bases line up with TRBD1. TRBV6-7 is identified as an open reading frame with a role that is uncertain. The V gene end was trimmed by 6 bases and the J gene end by 8 bases; junction bases not matched to a gene: 7. The CDR3 consists of 13 residues. In nucleotides, the CDR3 is TGTGCCAGCAGAGCCGGGACAGGGTGGGGCTACACCTTC. Residues: CASRAGTGWGYTF.

J is TRBJ1-1 and V is TRBV18; D unclear. Per germline, CDR1 KGHSH and CDR2 LQKENI. Trimming took off 4 bases at V and 3 bases at J, with 12 bases between the two ends. The CDR3 spans 14 residues. CDR3 bases: TGTGCCAGCTCACTTAACCGCGAGTACACTGAAGCTTTCTTT. Residues: CASSLNREYTEAFF.

The V gene is TRBV9, the J gene TRBJ1-1; D is ambiguous. This CDR3 contains 14 residues. The V gene's germline CDR1 is SGDLS and CDR2 YYNGEE. Trimming took off 0 bases at V and 1 base at J, with 7 bases between the two ends. CDR3 nucleotide sequence: TGTGCCAGCAGCGTAGGGTGGCGGAACACTGAAGCTTTCTTT. Translating it yields CASSVGWRNTEAFF.

The J gene is TRBJ2-7, the V gene TRBV10-2; 13 bases match TRBD2. The ends lost 7 bases at V and 3 bases at J; junction bases unmatched: 3. The length of the CDR3 is 14 residues. Germline V gene lookup returns CDR1 WSHSY and CDR2 SAAADI. The DNA of the CDR3 is TGCGCCAGCACCCGGACTAGCGGGAGCTACGAGCAGTACTTC. It specifies CASTRTSGSYEQYF.

This clone has just a few counts. The chain employs TRBV11-3 and TRBJ1-3; TRBD1 matches 7 bases. The germline V gene has CDR1 SGHNT and CDR2 YENEEA. This CDR3 contains 15 residues. J lost 1 base, V lost 5 bases, and 5 bases had no gene match. CDR3 in DNA: TGTGCCAGCAGCCTGTCGACAGGGTCTGGAAACACCATATATTTT. Its protein product is CASSLSTGSGNTIYF.

This clone is a singleton in its sample. The V call is TRBV14, the J call TRBJ1-3; a possible D gene is TRBD1 (6 bases). From germline, CDR1 is SGHDN and CDR2 FVKESK. Trimming removed 6 bases at V and 1 base at J, with 10 bases between. The CDR3 consists of 14 residues. The CDR3 nucleotides are TGTGCCAGCAGGGCCACAGGGTCTGGAAACACCATATATTTT. It encodes CASRATGSGNTIYF.

The J gene is TRBJ1-5, the V gene TRBV19; 9 nucleotides agree with TRBD1. Germline trimming cut 5 bases from V and 6 bases from J; bases unmatched to any gene: 8. The CDR3 sequence is 15 residues long. The germline V gene encodes CDR1 LNHDA and CDR2 SQIVND (reference sequence). The CDR3 protein is CASSPGTGRLQPQHF. The CDR3 nucleotides read TGTGCCAGTAGTCCCGGGACAGGGAGGCTTCAGCCCCAGCATTTT.

The V and J genes are TRBV6-8 and TRBJ2-5, with 13 nucleotides matching TRBD2. The CDR3 spans 15 residues. The J segment lost 5 bases and the V segment lost 0 bases, leaving 0 bases of the junction unmatched. Germline CDR1 reads MNHGY; CDR2 reads SAAAGT. In nucleotides, the CDR3 is TGTGCCAGCAGTTACTCGACTAGCGGGGGGGAGACCCAGTACTTC. This translates into CASSYSTSGGETQYF.

This clone was seen more than once but under ten times. The rearrangement joins TRBV30 to TRBJ2-7; 7 positions match TRBD1. Germline V gives CDR1 GTSNPN, CDR2 SVGIG (reference sequence). The CDR3 extends over 13 amino acids. With V trimmed by 2 bases and J by 5 bases, 6 bases remained unmatched. This CDR3 is CAWSLGTANEQYF. The CDR3 bases are TGTGCCTGGAGTCTAGGGACAGCCAACGAGCAGTACTTC.

This chain uses TRBV5-1 with TRBJ1-4; D unresolved. Germline V lookup: CDR1 SGHRS, CDR2 YFSETQ. The germline V and J ends were trimmed by 1 base and 5 bases, with 9 bases remaining between them. The CDR3 covers 14 residues. The CDR3 nucleotides read TGCGCCAGCAGCTTGATCGGCAGGAATGAAAAACTGTTTTTT. Translation gives CASSLIGRNEKLFF. Filled out from reference TRBV5-1 and TRBJ1-4, the complete variable domain reads KAGVTQTPRYLIKTRGQQVTLSCSPISGHRSVSWYQQTPGQGLQFLFEYFSETQRNKGNFPGRFSGRQFSNSRSEMNVSTLELGDSALYLCASSLIGRNEKLFFGSGTQLSVL.

This clone was counted only a few times. The chain employs TRBV19 and TRBJ1-4, with 7 bases lining up with TRBD1. The CDR3 covers 11 residues. Per the germline V gene, CDR1 is LNHDA and CDR2 is SQIVND (reference sequence). The V and J ends lost 4 bases and 12 bases, in that order; junction bases with no gene match: 2. The CDR3 nucleotides read TGTGCCAGTAGTACCGACAGGGAACTGTTTTTT. Translated, it gives CASSTDRELFF.

This rearrangement joins TRBV29-1 to TRBJ1-2; tentatively, D is TRBD1 (6 bases). CDR3 length: 12 residues. V dropped 2 bases and J dropped 4 bases, with 8 bases sitting between them. The germline CDR1 and CDR2 sequences are SQVTM and ANQGSEA. The CDR3: CSVETDSYGYTF. The CDR3 DNA is TGCAGCGTTGAAACGGACAGCTATGGCTACACCTTC.

Relative to its sample, this clone is medium-sized (0.01 to 0.1%). The V and J genes are TRBV11-3 and TRBJ2-1; 9 positions match TRBD2. V lost 5 bases and J lost 9; bases outside the gene matches: 11. This CDR3 comprises 15 residues. Germline V gene data show CDR1 as SGHNT and CDR2 as YENEEA. The CDR3: CASSSTSGRLGEQFF. CDR3 sequence (DNA): TGTGCCAGCAGCAGCACGAGCGGGAGGCTGGGTGAGCAGTTCTTC.

Sample share makes this clone medium-sized (0.01 to 0.1%). V and J are TRBV6-8 and TRBJ1-2; 7 positions agree with TRBD1. The CDR3 length is 12 residues. V trimming: 7 bases; J trimming: 4 bases; junction bases outside the gene matches: 3. Per the germline V gene, CDR1 is MNHGY and CDR2 is SAAAGT. The CDR3 bases are TGTGCCAGCATGGGACAGACCTATGGCTACACCTTC. Amino acids: CASMGQTYGYTF.

The gene calls are TRBV29-1 and TRBJ2-4, with TRBD1 matching over 8 bases. With 4 bases clipped from V and 6 bases from J, the junction kept 8 bases outside the gene matches. This CDR3 comprises 14 residues. CDR1 is SQVTM and CDR2 is ANQGSEA in the germline V gene. The CDR3 coding sequence is TGCAGCGTTGCCCCCGGGACAGGACCAAACATTCAGTACTTC. Protein product: CSVAPGTGPNIQYF.